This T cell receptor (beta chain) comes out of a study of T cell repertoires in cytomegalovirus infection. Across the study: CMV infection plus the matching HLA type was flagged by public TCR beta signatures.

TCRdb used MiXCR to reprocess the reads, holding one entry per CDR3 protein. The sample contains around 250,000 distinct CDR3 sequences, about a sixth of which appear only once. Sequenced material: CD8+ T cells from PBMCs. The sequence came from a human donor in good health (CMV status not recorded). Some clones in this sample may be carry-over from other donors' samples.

CDR3 sequence (DNA): TGTGCCAGCAGCTTAGTTGGGGGGGGGGCCCTCAATGAGCAGTTCTTC. Protein sequence: CASSLVGGGALNEQFF. The chain couples TRBV7-6 to TRBJ2-1, with D maybe TRBD2 (7 bases). The CDR3 runs 16 residues. CDR1 and CDR2 (germline): SGHVS, FNYEAQ. Deletions cut 1 base from V and 6 bases from J, with 16 bases between.